Below are 18 T cell receptor beta chains sequenced from a single sample in a study of blood T cell repertoires in COVID-19. TCRdb keeps only in-frame clones here, not all; method: immunoSEQ multiplex PCR. Of over 120,000 clones detected, 70% to 85% appear once; the ten largest clones hold around 9.6%. The specimen sequenced was peripheral blood. The receptors originated from a man aged 55 to 70 with active or convalescent COVID-19.

This clone was seen a single time. The chain uses TRBV9 and TRBJ1-2, with D perhaps matching TRBD1 (6 bases). CDR3 length: 14 residues. V dropped 2 bases and J dropped 4 bases, with 12 bases sitting between them. Germline V lookup: CDR1 SGDLS, CDR2 YYNGEE. CDR3 nucleotide sequence: TGTGCCAGCAGCGTGGCGGACAGTCGCTATGGCTACACCTTC. Protein sequence: CASSVADSRYGYTF.

The chain links TRBV10-3 to TRBJ2-3; maybe TRBD2 (6 bases). The CDR3 has 17 amino acids. V was clipped by 0 bases and J by 4 bases, with 17 bases between them. Germline V gene data show CDR1 as ENHRY and CDR2 as SYGVKD. The CDR3, as DNA: TGTGCCATCAGTGAGTCGATTTTCGGGAGTCGGTCAGATACGCAGTATTTT. Translated: CAISESIFGSRSDTQYF.

The chain recombines TRBV14 with TRBJ1-6; D may be TRBD1 (6 bases). Trimming cost V 1 base and J 3 bases, with 7 bases left between them. The CDR3 totals 15 residues. The germline gives CDR1 SGHDN, CDR2 FVKESK. CDR3 amino acids: CASSQGTVYNSPLHF. CDR3 in DNA: TGTGCCAGCAGCCAAGGGACAGTCTATAATTCACCCCTCCACTTT. The entire variable domain, with the rest obtained from reference TRBV14 and TRBJ1-6, is as follows: EAGVTQFPSHSVIEKGQTVTLRCDPISGHDNLYWYRRVMGKEIKFLLHFVKESKQDESGMPNNRFLAERTGGTYSTLKVQPAELEDSGVYFCASSQGTVYNSPLHFGNGTRLTVT.

The CDR3 reads CATSDTRTGLNEQFF. CDR3 nucleotide sequence: TGTGCCACCAGTGATACCAGGACAGGGTTGAATGAGCAGTTCTTC. The V call is TRBV24-1, the J call TRBJ2-1, with TRBD1 matching 8 bases. After removal of 3 bases from V and 7 bases from J, the junction contained 7 bases not matched to a gene. The CDR3 totals 15 residues. The germline V gene encodes CDR1 KGHDR and CDR2 SFDVKD.

The CDR3 DNA reads TGTGCCAGCAGTTTAGGTTCAGGGAAGACTGAAGCTTTCTTT. Translation: CASSLGSGKTEAFF. The J gene is TRBJ1-1, the V gene TRBV28; possible D gene TRBD1, 5 bases. The CDR3 contains 14 residues. Germline CDR1 and CDR2: MDHEN and SYDVKM. Trimming stripped 2 bases from V and 5 bases from J, with 12 bases between.

This chain joins TRBV11-3 and TRBJ1-2; a possible D gene is TRBD1 (6 bases). Germline-derived CDR1 and CDR2 are SGHNT and YENEEA. Trimming shortened V by 6 bases and J by 4 bases, and 12 bases separated the two germline ends. The CDR3 covers 13 residues. The CDR3 DNA reads TGTGCCAGCAGGATACAGGGTAGCTATGGCTACACCTTC. This translates into CASRIQGSYGYTF.

This clone was seen once. This chain joins TRBV28 and TRBJ1-4; D possibly corresponds to TRBD1 (5 bases). V was cut by 5 bases and J by 7 bases, with 17 bases left in between. The germline CDR1 and CDR2 sequences are MDHEN and SYDVKM. The CDR3 is made up of 15 amino acids. The CDR3 region has the DNA TGTGCCAGCAGTCCTCCGGGGGTGGTGGGTGAAAAACTGTTTTTT. Protein product: CASSPPGVVGEKLFF.

This clone was recorded many times. The chain carries TRBV5-1 and TRBJ2-1; 14 bases are shared with TRBD2. The CDR3 sequence is 16 residues long. V was clipped by 4 bases and J by 7 bases; unmatched bases: 7. Germline V lookup: CDR1 SGHRS, CDR2 YFSETQ. The CDR3 coding sequence is TGCGCCAGCAGCCGTGGGACTAGCGGGGGTTGGAATGAGCAGTTCTTC. It yields the protein CASSRGTSGGWNEQFF.

The chain carries TRBV30 and TRBJ2-1, with TRBD1 identical over 11 bases. Trimming at V came to 0 bases and at J to 4 bases, leaving 2 bases not matched to a gene. The CDR3 runs to 15 residues. Germline values: CDR1 GTSNPN, CDR2 SVGIG (reference sequence). The CDR3 loop is CAWSVGQGAYNEQFF. In DNA form, the CDR3 reads TGTGCCTGGAGTGTAGGACAGGGGGCTTACAATGAGCAGTTCTTC.

The chain couples TRBV19 to TRBJ1-3; TRBD1 agrees at 10 bases. With 7 bases clipped from V and 3 bases from J, the junction kept 9 bases outside the gene matches. CDR1 and CDR2 from the germline V gene are LNHDA and SQIVND (reference sequence). The CDR3 is made up of 16 amino acids. CDR3 region: CASNSGTGAFGNTIYF. The CDR3 region has the DNA TGTGCCAGTAACTCCGGGACAGGGGCGTTTGGAAACACCATATATTTT. Full variable domain (outside the CDR3, taken from reference TRBV19 and TRBJ1-3): DGGITQSPKYLFRKEGQNVTLSCEQNLNHDAMYWYRQDPGQGLRLIYYSQIVNDFQKGDIAEGYSVSREKKESFPLTVTSAQKNPTAFYLCASNSGTGAFGNTIYFGEGSWLTVV.

The chain recombines TRBV4-2 with TRBJ2-3, with TRBD2 identical over 9 bases. Germline V lookup: CDR1 LGHNA, CDR2 YNFKEQ. This CDR3 contains 24 residues. Trimming removed 4 bases from V and 4 bases from J; junction bases left unmatched: 33. The CDR3 loop is CASSPEPGLAFDGSFGPPPDTQYF. The CDR3 DNA follows: TGTGCCAGCAGCCCAGAACCGGGACTAGCCTTCGACGGTAGTTTTGGACCCCCCCCAGATACGCAGTATTTT.

The rearrangement links TRBV27 to TRBJ1-1, with a weak D call TRBD1 (5 bases). Trimming took 3 bases from V and 1 from J, leaving 9 bases between them. Germline values: CDR1 MNHEY, CDR2 SMNVEV (reference sequence). The CDR3 runs 14 residues. CDR3 loop: CASSLVQANTEAFF. The DNA for the CDR3 is TGTGCCAGCAGTTTGGTACAGGCGAACACTGAAGCTTTCTTT.

A single count supports this clone. The chain employs TRBV7-8 and TRBJ2-1; 7 bases line up with TRBD2. CDR1 and CDR2 (germline): SGHVS, FQNEAQ. V lost 5 bases, J lost 4 bases, and 2 bases stayed unmatched. The CDR3 totals 13 residues. This CDR3 reads CASSPGGYNEQFF. The CDR3 bases are TGTGCCAGCAGCCCCGGGGGGTACAATGAGCAGTTCTTC.

The chain is built from TRBV25-1 and TRBJ1-4, with TRBD1 identical over 8 bases. The CDR3 length is 17 residues. The junction had 6 bases not matched to a gene; V was cut back by 1 base and J by 2 bases. Germline assignment: CDR1 MGHDK and CDR2 SYGVNS. DNA for the CDR3: TGTGCCAGCAGTGAATTGGCAGGGGGCTGGACTAATGAAAAACTGTTTTTT. Amino acid sequence: CASSELAGGWTNEKLFF.

V usage is TRBV4-3 and J usage is TRBJ2-2, with 12 bases matching TRBD2. CDR1 and CDR2 (germline): LGHNA, YSLEER. The CDR3 has 17 residues. V shed 4 bases, J shed 6 bases, and the junction held 9 bases outside the gene matches. The CDR3, as DNA: TGCGCCAGCAGCCCAAGGACTAGCGGGGTTGTTCCCGGGGAGCTGTTTTTT. This translates into CASSPRTSGVVPGELFF.

The CDR3 DNA follows: TGTGCCATCAGTGAGTCGGCGGGACAGGGTAATCAGCCCCAGCATTTT. Translation: CAISESAGQGNQPQHF. This chain uses TRBV10-3 with TRBJ1-5; 9 nucleotides match TRBD1. V trimming: 0 bases; J trimming: 4 bases; junction bases outside the gene matches: 4. CDR1 is ENHRY and CDR2 is SYGVKD in the germline V gene. The CDR3 contains 16 residues.

The chain has TRBV2 and TRBJ1-1; perhaps TRBD1 as D (6 bases). V lost 2 bases to trimming and J lost 5 bases, with 15 bases between them. The germline gives CDR1 SNHLY, CDR2 FYNNEI. This CDR3 contains 15 residues. The CDR3 here is CASSEPLGALTEAFF. Here the CDR3 DNA reads TGTGCCAGCAGTGAACCATTGGGGGCGTTGACTGAAGCTTTCTTT.

This chain connects TRBV14 to TRBJ1-2; TRBD1 matches at 9 bases. CDR3 length: 15 residues. Trimming cost V 3 bases and J 4 bases; bases outside gene matches: 6. From germline, CDR1 is SGHDN and CDR2 FVKESK. The DNA for the CDR3 is TGTGCCAGCAGCCAGAAGACAGGGGGGCTCTATGGCTACACCTTC. This sequence encodes CASSQKTGGLYGYTF.